The clone carrying this TCR beta chain was seen more than once but under ten times. Antigen: not known. The junction had 11 bases not matched to a gene; V was cut back by 6 bases and J by 6 bases. This CDR3 is 16 amino acids long. The germline CDR1 and CDR2 sequences are MNHEY and SVGAGI. The sample comes from a study of blood T cells in healthy people across ages. Study conclusions and caveats: Among long-lived donors, naive CD4+ cells were more numerous and diversity higher than in aged donors. Donor CMV status was unknown, possibly confounding expanded clonotype changes.

The second PCR ran roughly 6 to 11 cycles with a sample-barcoded 5' primer and J-beta primers. TCRdb re-analysed the 5' RACE reads in MiXCR, keeping a single row per CDR3 protein. The sample yields roughly 1.5 million distinct CDR3 sequences, approximately 42% seen once. The individuals who served as donors were healthy Caucasians living in Russia, aged roughly 6 to 100. Extraction of total RNA produced a minimum of 5.5 micrograms from each sample. Material for sequencing was blood. The TCR sequence derives from a young woman in good health. The chain recombines TRBV6-5 with TRBJ1-6; 7 nucleotides agree with TRBD1. This CDR3 reads CASRTGYGTANSPLHF. CDR3 nucleotide sequence: TGTGCCAGCAGGACGGGATATGGGACAGCTAATTCACCCCTCCACTTT.